This record looks at one TCR beta chain sequence and its context. The germline V gene encodes CDR1 SGDLS and CDR2 YYNGEE. This CDR3 is built from 14 residues. V was trimmed by 0 bases and J by 2 bases, leaving 9 bases between them. These data are taken from a study of control samples from healthy donors and cancer patients. The method was immunoSEQ multiplex PCR; TCRdb's version includes in-frame clones alone and lacks a portion of them. The table lists 50,000 or so clones, 90% to 95% of them singletons. The TCR originated in a young man in good health. Sequencing was done on a sample of blood. The rearrangement links TRBV9 to TRBJ2-7; D uncertain. Here the CDR3 DNA reads TGTGCCAGCAGCGTAGAGGGCAGAACCTACGAGCAGTACTTC. This codes for CASSVEGRTYEQYF. Supplemented by reference TRBV9 and TRBJ2-7, the full variable domain reads DSGVTQTPKHLITATGQRVTLRCSPRSGDLSVYWYQQSLDQGLQFLIQYYNGEERAKGNILERFSAQQFPDLHSELNLSSLELGDSALYFCASSVEGRTYEQYFGPGTRLTVT.